The 16 T cell receptor beta chains listed next were all sequenced from one sample in a study of long-term antiretroviral therapy in people with HIV. Investigators performed immunoSEQ version v3.0 at survey level. TCRdb's copy holds only in-frame clones and misses some; the assay was immunoSEQ multiplex PCR. The sample shows approximately 6,500 clones, roughly 88% of them seen only once. The source material was unsorted PBMCs, sampled 3.7 years after starting antiretroviral therapy. The source of these receptors is a woman in her 50s with HIV.

The chain uses TRBV28 and TRBJ2-1; 9 nucleotides align to TRBD2. CDR1 and CDR2 from the germline V gene are MDHEN and SYDVKM. The trim removed 2 bases at V and 6 bases at J, leaving 8 bases unmatched. The CDR3 totals 16 residues. CDR3 nucleotides: TGTGCCAGCAGTTTAGGGCGGGAGGGCCCCCTCAATGAGCAGTTCTTC. It encodes CASSLGREGPLNEQFF.

This clone was seen once. The genes are TRBV2 and TRBJ2-7, with 9 bases matching TRBD1. The CDR3 length is 15 residues. V lost 6 bases and J lost 6; bases outside the gene matches: 12. Germline lookup yields CDR1 SNHLY and CDR2 FYNNEI. CDR3 region: CASRPPGQGLSEQYF. The CDR3 DNA reads as TGTGCCAGCAGGCCACCGGGACAGGGTTTATCCGAGCAGTACTTC.

The rearrangement uses TRBV5-6 and TRBJ2-5; 7 positions agree with TRBD2. CDR3 length: 16 amino acids. V was clipped by 0 bases and J by 1 base; unmatched bases: 6. The V gene's germline CDR1 is SGHDT and CDR2 YYEEEE. CDR3 protein: CASSLDSGGSQETQYF. In DNA, the CDR3 is TGTGCCAGCAGCTTGGACAGCGGCGGGAGCCAAGAGACCCAGTACTTC. The entire variable domain, with the rest obtained from reference TRBV5-6 and TRBJ2-5, is as follows: DAGVTQSPTHLIKTRGQQVTLRCSPKSGHDTVSWYQQALGQGPQFIFQYYEEEERQRGNFPDRFSGHQFPNYSSELNVNALLLGDSALYLCASSLDSGGSQETQYFGPGTRLLVL.

CDR3 region: CASSLNELAVNTGELFF. DNA for the CDR3: TGTGCCAGCAGCTTAAACGAACTAGCGGTAAACACCGGGGAGCTGTTTTTT. The chain recombines TRBV5-4 with TRBJ2-2; 8 nucleotides agree with TRBD2. Germline CDR1 and CDR2: SGHNT and YYREEE (reference sequence). The CDR3 has 17 amino acids. The ends lost 2 bases at V and 2 bases at J; junction bases unmatched: 8. Variable domain in full (rest from reference TRBV5-4 and TRBJ2-2): ETGVTQSPTHLIKTRGQQVTLRCSSQSGHNTVSWYQQALGQGPQFIFQYYREEENGRGNFPPRFSGLQFPNYSSELNVNALELDDSALYLCASSLNELAVNTGELFFGEGSRLTVL.

The V gene is TRBV7-9, the J gene TRBJ1-1, with D perhaps matching TRBD1 (5 bases). V was shortened by 4 bases and J by 6 bases, with 18 bases between the two germline ends. This CDR3 is built from 15 residues. Germline V gene lookup returns CDR1 SEHNR and CDR2 FQNEAQ (reference sequence). Written as DNA, the CDR3 is TGTGCCAGCAGCTCGTCCGGGACCCTAGGCCCTGAAGCTTTCTTT. This translates into CASSSSGTLGPEAFF. Full variable domain (missing parts from reference TRBV7-9 and TRBJ1-1): DTGVSQNPRHKITKRGQNVTFRCDPISEHNRLYWYRQTLGQGPEFLTYFQNEAQLEKSRLLSDRFSAERPKGSFSTLEIQRTEQGDSAMYLCASSSSGTLGPEAFFGQGTRLTVV.

The chain is built from TRBV7-9 and TRBJ2-7; 10 nucleotides line up with TRBD2. This CDR3 region has 15 residues. The V and J ends lost 1 base and 6 bases, in that order; junction bases with no gene match: 6. Looked up from germline, CDR1 is SEHNR and CDR2 is FQNEAQ (reference sequence). CDR3 amino acids: CASSLGSGRAVEQYF. CDR3 DNA: TGTGCCAGCAGCTTAGGAAGCGGGAGGGCTGTCGAGCAGTACTTC.

The genes are TRBV18 and TRBJ2-2; 9 bases agree with TRBD2. The germline gives CDR1 KGHSH, CDR2 LQKENI. The junction had 2 bases not matched to a gene; V was cut back by 5 bases and J by 1 base. CDR3 length: 15 amino acids. The CDR3: CASSGLARNTGELFF. In DNA form, the CDR3 reads TGTGCCAGCTCAGGACTAGCGAGGAACACCGGGGAGCTGTTTTTT.

The chain has TRBV18 and TRBJ2-7; 9 nucleotides line up with TRBD1. Germline CDR1 and CDR2: KGHSH and LQKENI. V lost 4 bases, J lost 4 bases, and 8 bases stayed unmatched. The CDR3 contains 15 residues. CDR3 residues: CASSRPGQGTYEQYF. CDR3 in DNA: TGTGCCAGCTCACGGCCGGGACAGGGTACGTACGAGCAGTACTTC. Filled out from reference TRBV18 and TRBJ2-7, the complete variable domain reads NAGVMQNPRHLVRRRGQEARLRCSPMKGHSHVYWYRQLPEEGLKFMVYLQKENIIDESGMPKERFSAEFPKEGPSILRIQQVVRGDSAAYFCASSRPGQGTYEQYFGPGTRLTVT.

V usage is TRBV5-1 and J usage is TRBJ1-3; the match to TRBD1 covers 7 bases. This CDR3 comprises 15 residues. V shed 1 base, J shed 2 bases, and the junction held 3 bases outside the gene matches. Germline-derived CDR1 and CDR2 are SGHRS and YFSETQ. CDR3 sequence reads: CASSLTGVTGNTIYF. CDR3 bases: TGCGCCAGCAGCTTGACAGGGGTTACTGGAAACACCATATATTTT.

This chain joins TRBV4-2 and TRBJ2-5; the match to TRBD2 covers 10 bases. The CDR3 spans 17 residues. V shed 0 bases and J 4 bases; nucleotides not matched to a gene: 8. Germline loops: CDR1 LGHNA, CDR2 YNFKEQ. In DNA, the CDR3 is TGTGCCAGCAGCCAAGATTTAGCAGCGGGAGGGCGAGAGACCCAGTACTTC. Protein: CASSQDLAAGGRETQYF.

This chain links TRBV6-1 with TRBJ1-4; no firm D call. V was clipped by 8 bases and J by 0 bases, with 4 bases between them. CDR3 length: 12 residues. Germline assignment: CDR1 MNHNS and CDR2 SASEGT. The CDR3 sequence is CASSATNEKLFF. In DNA, the CDR3 is TGTGCCAGCTCGGCAACTAATGAAAAACTGTTTTTT.

Remarks on this clone: Relative to the germline gene, one junction end is altered; a read error may explain this. The chain recombines TRBV27 with TRBJ2-1; either TRBD1 or TRBD2 may fit D (5 bases each). Germline assignment: CDR1 MNHEY and CDR2 SMNVEV (reference sequence). There are 12 residues in the CDR3. The DNA for the CDR3 is TGTGCCAGCAGTTTTCCCGGGACCCGTCCACTCTTC. This encodes CASSFPGTRPLF.

The CDR3 loop reads CASSSTRSSYNEQFF. CDR3 coding DNA: TGTGCCAGCAGTTCCACCCGGAGCTCCTACAATGAGCAGTTCTTC. V is TRBV6-5 and J is TRBJ2-1; D is uncertain. Trimming cost V 4 bases and J 0 bases, with 10 bases left between them. Germline lookup yields CDR1 MNHEY and CDR2 SVGAGI. The CDR3 spans 15 residues.

This clone was picked up one time. This chain connects TRBV6-6 to TRBJ2-5, with 8 bases identical to TRBD1. Trimming at V came to 5 bases and at J to 5 bases, leaving 10 bases not matched to a gene. From germline, CDR1 is MNHNY and CDR2 SVGAGI (reference sequence). The CDR3 is 15 residues long. DNA of the CDR3: TGTGCCAGCAGTCGATCCCTCAGGGGGCAGGAGACCCAGTACTTC. As protein: CASSRSLRGQETQYF.

The chain uses TRBV19 and TRBJ2-2; either TRBD1 or TRBD2 may fit D (5 bases each). Per the germline V gene, CDR1 is LNHDA and CDR2 is SQIVND (reference sequence). The CDR3 has 16 residues. Trimming left V 5 bases short and J 0 bases short, with 13 bases between. DNA for the CDR3: TGTGCCAGTAGTCGTTCTGGGGGAACGAACACCGGGGAGCTGTTTTTT. Its protein product is CASSRSGGTNTGELFF.

In this sample, this clone turned up a few times. The chain couples TRBV4-2 to TRBJ1-4, with D unresolved. This CDR3 has 14 residues. In germline, CDR1 is LGHNA, CDR2 YNFKEQ. Between the trimmed V and J ends, which lost 0 bases and 8 bases, there was a span of 10 bases. CDR3 nucleotides: TGTGCCAGCAGCCAAGAACCGGTGTTAGAAAAACTGTTTTTT. Translating gives CASSQEPVLEKLFF.